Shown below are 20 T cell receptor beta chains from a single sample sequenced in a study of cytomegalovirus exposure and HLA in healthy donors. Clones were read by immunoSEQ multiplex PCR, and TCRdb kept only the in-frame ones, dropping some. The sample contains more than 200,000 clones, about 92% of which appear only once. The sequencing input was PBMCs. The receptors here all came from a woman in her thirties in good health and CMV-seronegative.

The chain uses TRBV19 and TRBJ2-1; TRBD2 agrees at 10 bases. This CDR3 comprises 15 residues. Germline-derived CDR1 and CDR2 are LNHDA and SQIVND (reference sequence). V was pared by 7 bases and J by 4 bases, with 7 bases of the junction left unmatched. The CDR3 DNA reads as TGTGCCAGTATCCGGACTAGCGGCTCATACAATGAGCAGTTCTTC. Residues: CASIRTSGSYNEQFF.

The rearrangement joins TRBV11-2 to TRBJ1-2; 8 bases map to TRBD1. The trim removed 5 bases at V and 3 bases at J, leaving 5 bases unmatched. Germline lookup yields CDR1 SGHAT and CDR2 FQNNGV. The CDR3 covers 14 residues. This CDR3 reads CASSQGQGHYGYTF. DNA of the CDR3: TGTGCCAGCAGCCAAGGACAGGGCCACTATGGCTACACCTTC.

CDR3 sequence reads: CASSPVVVLAGKRGTQYF. The CDR3 DNA follows: TGTGCCAGCAGTCCTGTGGTAGTACTAGCGGGAAAGAGGGGGACCCAGTACTTC. This chain links TRBV27 with TRBJ2-5, with TRBD2 matching over 10 bases. The CDR3 consists of 18 residues. V lost 5 bases to trimming and J lost 7 bases; unmatched junction nucleotides: 19. Germline V lookup: CDR1 MNHEY, CDR2 SMNVEV (reference sequence).

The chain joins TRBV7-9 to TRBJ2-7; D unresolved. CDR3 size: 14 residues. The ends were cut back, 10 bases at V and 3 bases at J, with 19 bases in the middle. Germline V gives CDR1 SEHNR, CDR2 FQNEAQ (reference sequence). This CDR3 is CATGRSESLYEQYF. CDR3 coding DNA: TGTGCCACCGGAAGGTCAGAGTCCCTCTACGAGCAGTACTTC.

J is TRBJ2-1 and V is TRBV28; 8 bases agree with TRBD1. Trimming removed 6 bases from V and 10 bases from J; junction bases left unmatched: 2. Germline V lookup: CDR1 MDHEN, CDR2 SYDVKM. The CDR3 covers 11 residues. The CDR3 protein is CASRTGVEQFF. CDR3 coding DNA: TGTGCCAGCAGGACAGGGGTAGAGCAGTTCTTC.

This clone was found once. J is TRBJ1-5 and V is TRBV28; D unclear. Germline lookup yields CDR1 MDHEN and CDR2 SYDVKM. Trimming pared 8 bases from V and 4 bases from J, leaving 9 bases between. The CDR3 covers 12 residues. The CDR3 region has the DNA TGTGCCAGCGAAAAGTGGAATCAGCCCCAGCATTTT. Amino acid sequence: CASEKWNQPQHF.

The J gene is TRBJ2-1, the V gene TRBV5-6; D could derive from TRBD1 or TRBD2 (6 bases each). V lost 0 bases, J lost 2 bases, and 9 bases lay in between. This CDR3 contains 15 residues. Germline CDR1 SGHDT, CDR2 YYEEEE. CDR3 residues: CASSLGGATYNEQFF. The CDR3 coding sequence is TGTGCCAGCAGCTTGGGGGGGGCCACCTACAATGAGCAGTTCTTC. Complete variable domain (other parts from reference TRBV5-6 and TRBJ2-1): DAGVTQSPTHLIKTRGQQVTLRCSPKSGHDTVSWYQQALGQGPQFIFQYYEEEERQRGNFPDRFSGHQFPNYSSELNVNALLLGDSALYLCASSLGGATYNEQFFGPGTRLTVL.

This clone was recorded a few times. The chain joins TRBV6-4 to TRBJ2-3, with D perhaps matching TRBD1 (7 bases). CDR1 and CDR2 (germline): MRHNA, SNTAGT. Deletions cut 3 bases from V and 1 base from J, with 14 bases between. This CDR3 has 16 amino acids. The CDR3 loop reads CASSESGGGGTDTQYF. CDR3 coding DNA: TGTGCCAGCAGTGAATCCGGAGGGGGCGGCACAGATACGCAGTATTTT.

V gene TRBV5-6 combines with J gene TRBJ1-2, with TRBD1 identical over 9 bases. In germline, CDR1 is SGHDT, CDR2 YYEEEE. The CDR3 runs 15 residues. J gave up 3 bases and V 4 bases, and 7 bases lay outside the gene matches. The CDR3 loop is CASSADRGGDYGYTF. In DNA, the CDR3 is TGTGCCAGCAGCGCGGACAGGGGAGGTGACTATGGCTACACCTTC.

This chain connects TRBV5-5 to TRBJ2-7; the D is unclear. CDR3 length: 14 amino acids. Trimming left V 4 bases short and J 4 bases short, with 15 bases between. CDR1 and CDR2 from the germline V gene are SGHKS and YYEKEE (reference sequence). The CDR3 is CASSRSGLIYEQYF. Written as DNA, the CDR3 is TGTGCCAGCAGCCGGAGTGGGCTTATATACGAGCAGTACTTC.

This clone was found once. For the CDR3, the DNA is TGTGCCAGTAGTTCCCAGGGTACTAGCACAGATACGCAGTATTTT. Residues: CASSSQGTSTDTQYF. The chain combines TRBV19 with TRBJ2-3; tentatively, D is TRBD1 (5 bases). Germline values: CDR1 LNHDA, CDR2 SQIVND (reference sequence). With 5 bases removed from V and 0 bases from J, the gap between germline ends came to 12 bases. This CDR3 is built from 15 residues.

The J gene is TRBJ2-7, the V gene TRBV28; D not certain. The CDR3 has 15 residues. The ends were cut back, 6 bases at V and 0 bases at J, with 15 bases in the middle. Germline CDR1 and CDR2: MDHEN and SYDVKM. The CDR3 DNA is TGTGCCAGCAGCTCCCCTCGCAAGAGCTCCTACGAGCAGTACTTC. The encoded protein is CASSSPRKSSYEQYF.

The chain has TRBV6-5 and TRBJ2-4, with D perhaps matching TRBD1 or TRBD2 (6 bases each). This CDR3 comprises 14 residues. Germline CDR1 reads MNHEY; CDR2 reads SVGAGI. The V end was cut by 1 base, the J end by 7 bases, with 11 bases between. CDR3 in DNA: TGTGCCAGCAGTTACTTCGGGGGCGGGAACATTCAGTACTTC. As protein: CASSYFGGGNIQYF.

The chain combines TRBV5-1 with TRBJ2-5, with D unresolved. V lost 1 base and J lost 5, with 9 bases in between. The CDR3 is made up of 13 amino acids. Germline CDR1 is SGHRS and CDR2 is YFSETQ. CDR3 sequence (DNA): TGCGCCAGCAGCTTGTCAGCGATGGAGACCCAGTACTTC. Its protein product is CASSLSAMETQYF.

The CDR3 DNA sequence: TGCGCCAGCAGCCCAGGAAAACTAGCGGGGGTCAACAATGAGCAGTTCTTC. Protein sequence: CASSPGKLAGVNNEQFF. This chain joins TRBV4-3 and TRBJ2-1, with 11 bases lining up with TRBD2. The V segment lost 4 bases and the J segment 5 bases; nucleotides outside the gene matches: 10. This CDR3 spans 17 amino acids. CDR1 and CDR2 (germline): LGHNA, YSLEER.

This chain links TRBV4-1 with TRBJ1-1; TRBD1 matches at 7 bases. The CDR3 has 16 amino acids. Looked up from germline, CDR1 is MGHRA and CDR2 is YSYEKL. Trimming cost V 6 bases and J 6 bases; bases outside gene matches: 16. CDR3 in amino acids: CASRQQGNPVGSEAFF. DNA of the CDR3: TGCGCCAGCAGGCAACAGGGGAACCCGGTCGGCTCTGAAGCTTTCTTT.

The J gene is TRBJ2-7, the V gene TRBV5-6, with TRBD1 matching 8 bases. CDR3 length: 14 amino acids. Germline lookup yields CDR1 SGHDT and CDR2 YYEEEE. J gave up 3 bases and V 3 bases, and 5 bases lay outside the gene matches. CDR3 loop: CASSSGQVFYEQYF. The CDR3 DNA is TGTGCCAGCAGCTCGGGACAGGTGTTCTACGAGCAGTACTTC. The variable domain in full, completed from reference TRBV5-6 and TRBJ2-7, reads DAGVTQSPTHLIKTRGQQVTLRCSPKSGHDTVSWYQQALGQGPQFIFQYYEEEERQRGNFPDRFSGHQFPNYSSELNVNALLLGDSALYLCASSSGQVFYEQYFGPGTRLTVT.

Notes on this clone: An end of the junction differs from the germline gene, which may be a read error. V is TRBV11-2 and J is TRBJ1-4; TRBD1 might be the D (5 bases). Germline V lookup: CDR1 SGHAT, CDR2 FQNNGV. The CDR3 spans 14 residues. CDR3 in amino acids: CASSFGQGGEELFF. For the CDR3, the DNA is TGTGCCAGCAGCTTCGGCCAGGGCGGTGAAGAACTGTTTTTT. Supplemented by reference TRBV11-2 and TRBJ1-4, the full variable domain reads EAGVAQSPRYKIIEKRQSVAFWCNPISGHATLYWYQQILGQGPKLLIQFQNNGVVDDSQLPKDRFSAERLKGVDSTLKIQPAKLEDSAVYLCASSFGQGGEELFFGSGTQLSVL.

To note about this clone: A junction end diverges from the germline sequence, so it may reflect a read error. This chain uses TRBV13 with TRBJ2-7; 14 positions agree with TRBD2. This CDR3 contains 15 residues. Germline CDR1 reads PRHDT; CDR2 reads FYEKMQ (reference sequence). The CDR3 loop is CASSLGTSGSGEQYF. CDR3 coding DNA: TGTGCCAGCAGCCTAGGGACTAGCGGGAGTGGCGAGCAGTACTTC.

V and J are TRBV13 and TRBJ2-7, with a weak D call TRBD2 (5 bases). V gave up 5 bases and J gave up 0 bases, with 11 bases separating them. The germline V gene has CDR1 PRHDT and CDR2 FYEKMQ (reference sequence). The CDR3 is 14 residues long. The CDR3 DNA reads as TGTGCCAGCAGCCCACCGGGAAACTCCTACGAGCAGTACTTC. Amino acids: CASSPPGNSYEQYF.